One and the same sample provided the 31 T cell receptor beta chains below, sequenced in a study of identifying expanded T cells in peripheral blood. The protocol was immunoSEQ multiplex PCR, while the TCRdb copy is restricted to in-frame clones and leaves out a portion. The data contain around 95,000 clones, over 80% of them singletons. Sequencing was carried out using blood. Receptors were obtained from a person aged 18 to 75 in good health.

The chain employs TRBV4-1 and TRBJ2-7; D tentatively reads TRBD1 or TRBD2 (5 bases each). This CDR3 spans 14 amino acids. Per germline, CDR1 MGHRA and CDR2 YSYEKL. V was pared by 1 base and J by 6 bases, with 13 bases between. CDR3 nucleotides: TGCGCCAGCAGCCAAGTGGGCCAGGGACGCGAGCAGTACTTC. Encoded protein: CASSQVGQGREQYF.

The chain couples TRBV21-1 to TRBJ2-3; TRBD2 was called by the table and not checked on the DNA. TRBV21-1 is a documented pseudogene. The CDR3 runs 24 residues. Written as DNA, the CDR3 is TGTGCCAGCAGCAAAAGGGTCATAGGGGTACAGGGGCACCCAGCGGGGGCTAGCACAGATACGCAGTATTTT. It codes for CASSKRVIGVQGHPAGASTDTQYF.

This clone was detected once. The chain recombines TRBV30 with TRBJ2-2; no reliable D call. Trimming pared 1 base from V and 4 bases from J, leaving 10 bases between. The CDR3 runs 14 residues. Germline CDR1 reads GTSNPN; CDR2 reads SVGIG (reference sequence). The CDR3 bases are TGTGCCTGGAGTGCCTCCCTTGGCACCGGGGAGCTGTTTTTT. Amino acid sequence: CAWSASLGTGELFF.

The V call is TRBV4-1, the J call TRBJ2-7; a possible D gene is TRBD1 (6 bases). Germline lookup yields CDR1 MGHRA and CDR2 YSYEKL. The CDR3 sequence is 13 residues long. V was trimmed by 0 bases and J by 9 bases, leaving 12 bases between them. The CDR3 nucleotides read TGCGCCAGCAGCCAAGATGGGGGCGCGTGGCAGTACTTC. It is translated as CASSQDGGAWQYF.

This clone was picked up one time. The V and J genes are TRBV29-1 and TRBJ1-2, with D possibly matching TRBD1 (5 bases). Germline CDR1 and CDR2: SQVTM and ANQGSEA. The CDR3 has 14 amino acids. V was pared by 4 bases and J by 4 bases, with 16 bases between. CDR3 nucleotides: TGCAGCGTTGGGGGGATTGGGTCCAGCTATGGCTACACCTTC. Protein sequence: CSVGGIGSSYGYTF.

This sequence joins TRBV10-3 and TRBJ2-3, with D perhaps being TRBD1 or TRBD2 (5 bases each). Germline CDR1 and CDR2: ENHRY and SYGVKD. V dropped 5 bases and J dropped 1 base, with 7 bases sitting between them. This CDR3 contains 13 residues. Here the CDR3 reads CAISPGRTDTQYF. In DNA, the CDR3 is TGTGCCATCAGTCCGGGACGCACAGATACGCAGTATTTT.

This sequence joins TRBV11-3 and TRBJ1-1; a possible D gene is TRBD1 (5 bases). CDR1 is SGHNT, CDR2 YENEEA, per germline. This CDR3 is built from 13 residues. V was trimmed by 4 bases and J by 10 bases, leaving 16 bases between them. In nucleotides, the CDR3 is TGTGCCAGCAGCTCAATTTTTGGGACCTTAGCTTTCTTT. Its translation: CASSSIFGTLAFF. The full variable domain, in which reference TRBV11-3 and TRBJ1-1 provide the parts outside the CDR3, is EAGVVQSPRYKIIEKKQPVAFWCNPISGHNTLYWYLQNLGQGPELLIRYENEEAVDDSQLPKDRFSAERLKGVDSTLKIQPAELGDSAVYLCASSSIFGTLAFFGQGTRLTVV.

The chain has TRBV7-9 and TRBJ2-1, with D tentatively TRBD2 (7 bases). V lost 5 bases, J lost 0 bases, and 20 bases lay in between. The CDR3 sequence is 18 residues long. Germline values: CDR1 SEHNR, CDR2 FQNEAQ (reference sequence). The CDR3 reads CASSHGLGGGLSYNEQFF. CDR3 bases: TGTGCCAGCAGCCATGGGCTGGGGGGGGGCCTCTCCTACAATGAGCAGTTCTTC.

J is TRBJ1-5 and V is TRBV19; TRBD1 matches at 12 bases. Per the germline V gene, CDR1 is LNHDA and CDR2 is SQIVND (reference sequence). This CDR3 is 15 amino acids long. The ends lost 5 bases at V and 3 bases at J; junction bases unmatched: 2. The CDR3 protein is CASSGTGGPNQPQHF. The CDR3 bases are TGTGCCAGTAGTGGGACAGGGGGCCCCAATCAGCCCCAGCATTTT.

This clone was picked up many times. The rearrangement joins TRBV4-1 to TRBJ2-7; the D is unclear. Trimming left V 4 bases short and J 5 bases short, with 12 bases between. Germline CDR1 is MGHRA and CDR2 is YSYEKL. CDR3 size: 13 residues. CDR3 sequence: CASSPTPTNEQYF. CDR3 coding DNA: TGCGCCAGCAGCCCTACGCCGACGAACGAGCAGTACTTC.

The table lists this clone with a count of one. The rearrangement uses TRBV18 and TRBJ1-1; D gene ambiguous. The CDR3 has 14 amino acids. Germline CDR1 and CDR2: KGHSH and LQKENI. Trimming cost V 0 bases and J 4 bases, with 9 bases left between them. The CDR3 DNA reads as TGTGCCAGCTCACCACCGCTGGGAGGCACTGAAGCTTTCTTT. Its translation is CASSPPLGGTEAFF.

CDR3 sequence: CASSHQGGAATREKLFF. CDR3 bases: TGCGCCAGCAGCCATCAGGGGGGGGCGGCGACCCGCGAAAAACTGTTTTTT. The V call is TRBV4-3, the J call TRBJ1-4; 7 positions agree with TRBD1. V gave up 3 bases and J gave up 8 bases; unmatched junction bases: 15. CDR3 size: 17 residues. Germline assignment: CDR1 LGHNA and CDR2 YSLEER.

This chain connects TRBV19 to TRBJ1-5; 9 positions match TRBD1. V lost 9 bases and J lost 1; bases outside the gene matches: 4. This CDR3 contains 14 residues. CDR1 is LNHDA, CDR2 SQIVND, per germline (reference sequence). CDR3 nucleotide sequence: TGTGCCAGCAAGACAGGGGGGAGCAATCAGCCCCAGCATTTT. Its protein is CASKTGGSNQPQHF. The variable domain in full, with the rest retrieved from reference TRBV19 and TRBJ1-5, is DGGITQSPKYLFRKEGQNVTLSCEQNLNHDAMYWYRQDPGQGLRLIYYSQIVNDFQKGDIAEGYSVSREKKESFPLTVTSAQKNPTAFYLCASKTGGSNQPQHFGDGTRLSIL.

V is TRBV10-3 and J is TRBJ1-2; D is uncertain. Trimming removed 5 bases at V and 0 bases at J, with 13 bases between. This CDR3 contains 15 residues. Germline CDR1 and CDR2: ENHRY and SYGVKD. In nucleotides, the CDR3 is TGTGCCATCAGTAACAGTGAGGAGACTAACTATGGCTACACCTTC. This sequence encodes CAISNSEETNYGYTF.

This chain connects TRBV6-1 to TRBJ1-1; D unclear. The CDR3 is made up of 12 amino acids. Germline values: CDR1 MNHNS, CDR2 SASEGT. V shed 8 bases and J shed 3 bases, with 10 bases lying between them. DNA of the CDR3: TGTGCCAGCCAAGACGGATACACTGAAGCTTTCTTT. It translates to CASQDGYTEAFF.

This clone has more than one count but fewer than ten. This sequence joins TRBV6-6 and TRBJ1-1; 8 bases agree with TRBD1. CDR1 is MNHNY, CDR2 SVGAGI, per germline (reference sequence). CDR3 length: 11 amino acids. Losses at the gene ends were 6 bases for V and 10 bases for J; bases not matched to a gene: 4. The CDR3 DNA sequence: TGTGCCAGCAGCAAGGACAGGGCAGCTTTCTTT. Protein product: CASSKDRAAFF.

The chain joins TRBV5-1 to TRBJ2-7, with D possibly called TRBD1 or TRBD2 (5 bases each). The CDR3 runs 13 residues. Germline V gene lookup returns CDR1 SGHRS and CDR2 YFSETQ. The ends were cut back, 1 base at V and 7 bases at J, with 12 bases in the middle. The CDR3, as DNA: TGCGCCAGCAGCTTGAACACGGGGCGGGAGCAGTACTTC. The encoded protein is CASSLNTGREQYF.

This sequence joins TRBV9 and TRBJ2-1; maybe TRBD2 (5 bases). With 4 bases removed from V and 7 bases from J, the gap between germline ends came to 15 bases. The CDR3 extends over 14 amino acids. Germline V gene sequence: CDR1 SGDLS, CDR2 YYNGEE. The CDR3 DNA is TGTGCCAGCAGCCCCCCATTAGGCGGGAATGAGCAGTTCTTC. Protein: CASSPPLGGNEQFF.

The chain recombines TRBV5-5 with TRBJ1-5; D not resolved. Germline CDR1 SGHKS, CDR2 YYEKEE (reference sequence). Trimming shortened V by 5 bases and J by 4 bases, and 10 bases separated the two germline ends. The CDR3 spans 13 residues. The CDR3 sequence is CASSLDPNQPQHF. The CDR3 coding sequence is TGTGCCAGCAGTCTGGACCCAAATCAGCCCCAGCATTTT.

The chain employs TRBV19 and TRBJ1-1; D is uncertain. Trimming removed 2 bases at V and 6 bases at J, with 7 bases between. The CDR3 sequence is 12 residues long. The V gene's germline CDR1 is LNHDA and CDR2 SQIVND (reference sequence). The CDR3 loop is CASSITTAEAFF. The CDR3 region has the DNA TGTGCCAGTAGTATAACAACAGCTGAAGCTTTCTTT.

This chain links TRBV5-1 with TRBJ2-7; the match to TRBD2 covers 14 bases. There are 17 residues in the CDR3. Germline CDR1 and CDR2: SGHRS and YFSETQ. Trimming cost V 3 bases and J 2 bases; bases outside gene matches: 7. The CDR3 sequence: CASSWGTSGGTTYEQYF. DNA for the CDR3: TGCGCCAGCAGCTGGGGGACTAGCGGGGGAACCACCTACGAGCAGTACTTC.

The CDR3 loop is CASSSDPTGRGGYTF. For the CDR3, the DNA is TGTGCCAGCAGTTCCGACCCGACAGGGAGAGGTGGCTACACCTTC. The V gene is TRBV6-5, the J gene TRBJ1-2, with 7 nucleotides matching TRBD1. The CDR3 runs 15 residues. Germline CDR1 MNHEY, CDR2 SVGAGI. Trimming removed 4 bases from V and 7 bases from J; junction bases left unmatched: 12.

The rearrangement uses TRBV6-5 and TRBJ2-2; 13 nucleotides align to TRBD2. From germline, CDR1 is MNHEY and CDR2 SVGAGI. Trimming at V came to 3 bases and at J to 5 bases, leaving 3 bases not matched to a gene. CDR3 length: 16 amino acids. The CDR3 loop is CASSYSTSGGTGELFF. CDR3 in DNA: TGTGCCAGCAGTTATTCGACTAGCGGGGGGACCGGGGAGCTGTTTTTT.

The chain combines TRBV25-1 with TRBJ1-1; D not certain. Trimming took 4 bases from V and 1 from J, leaving 16 bases between them. The CDR3 totals 16 residues. CDR1 and CDR2 (germline): MGHDK, SYGVNS. CDR3: CASSASPLGENTEAFF. CDR3 coding DNA: TGTGCCAGCAGTGCGTCCCCCTTGGGAGAGAACACTGAAGCTTTCTTT.

This chain uses TRBV2 with TRBJ1-1; 7 bases agree with TRBD1. Unmatched junction bases numbered 6, after V lost 5 bases and J lost 0 bases. Looked up from germline, CDR1 is SNHLY and CDR2 is FYNNEI. There are 15 residues in the CDR3. Written as DNA, the CDR3 is TGTGCCAGCAGTCGGAGACAGGGAATGAACACTGAAGCTTTCTTT. This sequence encodes CASSRRQGMNTEAFF.

This chain connects TRBV18 to TRBJ1-4, with D possibly matching TRBD1 (6 bases). The V and J ends lost 3 bases and 1 base respectively, with 12 bases between them. Per germline, CDR1 KGHSH and CDR2 LQKENI. CDR3 length: 16 amino acids. The CDR3 is CASSPQGLGTNEKLFF. In DNA form, the CDR3 reads TGTGCCAGCTCACCCCAGGGGCTAGGAACTAATGAAAAACTGTTTTTT.

With respect to this clone: A much larger clone sits a single nucleotide away, making a read error possible. Other nucleotide sequences in the sample specify the same CDR3. The V call is TRBV6-5, the J call TRBJ1-4, with D tentatively TRBD1 (5 bases). Germline CDR1 and CDR2: MNHEY and SVGAGI. The CDR3 covers 15 residues. The CDR3 nucleotides read TGCGCCAGCAGTTACTCGAGACAGTCCAATGAAAAACTGTTTTTT. It translates to CASSYSRQSNEKLFF.

This clone was seen only once. This chain connects TRBV7-2 to TRBJ1-6; 7 bases fit TRBD1. The V and J ends lost 5 bases and 6 bases, in that order; junction bases with no gene match: 13. Looked up from germline, CDR1 is SGHTA and CDR2 is FQGNSA. The CDR3 loop spans 17 amino acids. CDR3 in amino acids: CASSLLRSGTANSPLHF. The CDR3, as DNA: TGTGCCAGCAGCCTCTTAAGGAGCGGGACAGCTAATTCACCCCTCCACTTT.

The chain employs TRBV18 and TRBJ1-1; no reliable D call. This CDR3 comprises 15 residues. The germline V gene encodes CDR1 KGHSH and CDR2 LQKENI. V lost 1 base and J lost 4, with 13 bases in between. The CDR3 is CASSPRKEAGTEAFF. For the CDR3, the DNA is TGTGCCAGCTCACCACGGAAGGAGGCGGGCACTGAAGCTTTCTTT.

The chain recombines TRBV6-6 with TRBJ1-2, with D possibly matching TRBD1 (6 bases). CDR1 and CDR2 from the germline V gene are MNHNY and SVGAGI (reference sequence). V lost 0 bases and J 4 bases, leaving 9 bases between the germline ends. This CDR3 region has 14 residues. This CDR3 reads CASSYSTGIYGYTF. In DNA, the CDR3 is TGTGCCAGCAGTTACTCGACAGGCATCTATGGCTACACCTTC.

This clone turned up a few times. CDR3 loop: CASSLGPGYYGYTF. The CDR3 bases are TGTGCCAGCAGCTTGGGCCCGGGCTACTATGGCTACACCTTC. The chain uses TRBV7-2 and TRBJ1-2; D is unresolved. V dropped 3 bases and J dropped 3 bases, with 11 bases sitting between them. The CDR3 contains 14 residues. CDR1 SGHTA and CDR2 FQGNSA come from the germline V gene.